Listed here are 26 T cell receptor beta chains from one sample, sequenced in a study of T-cell memory formation after mild COVID-19. TCRdb passed the 5' RACE reads through MiXCR, listing each CDR3 protein once. The data show about 310,000 distinct CDR3 sequences, more than 15% seen once. The sample was PBMCs or a T cell subset sorted from them (not recorded which). These receptor sequences come from a man aged 18 to 30 who had mild COVID-19 (a few samples of this study predate the infection). Cell type and time point are not known.

V usage is TRBV15 and J usage is TRBJ2-3, with 7 positions matching TRBD2. The CDR3 is 14 amino acids. J lost 3 bases, V lost 5 bases, and 5 bases had no gene match. Germline CDR1 is LNHNV and CDR2 is YYDKDF (reference sequence). CDR3 region: CATSPGLPTDTQYF. The CDR3 DNA follows: TGTGCCACCAGCCCGGGACTACCGACAGATACGCAGTATTTT.

The V call is TRBV7-6, the J call TRBJ2-1; D remains ambiguous. Per germline, CDR1 SGHVS and CDR2 FNYEAQ. The CDR3 consists of 14 residues. V was cut by 5 bases and J by 7 bases, with 15 bases left in between. The CDR3 is CASSVRPFSNEQFF. The CDR3 coding sequence is TGTGCCAGCAGCGTCCGGCCCTTCTCGAATGAGCAGTTCTTC.

V usage is TRBV11-2 and J usage is TRBJ1-2, with 7 bases that match TRBD1. Germline CDR1 is SGHAT and CDR2 is FQNNGV. CDR3 length equals 16 residues. V shed 2 bases, J shed 2 bases, and the junction held 8 bases outside the gene matches. Here the CDR3 DNA reads TGTGCCAGCAGCTTATTCGGGACAGAAGTAAACTATGGCTACACCTTC. It is translated as CASSLFGTEVNYGYTF.

The chain combines TRBV7-2 with TRBJ2-7; 8 nucleotides align to TRBD2. With V trimmed by 3 bases and J by 6 bases, 7 bases remained unmatched. Germline V gene sequence: CDR1 SGHTA, CDR2 FQGNSA. The CDR3 totals 14 residues. CDR3 in amino acids: CASSFNGGAGEQYV. The CDR3 region has the DNA TGTGCCAGCAGCTTCAACGGGGGGGCCGGCGAGCAGTACGTC.

The chain couples TRBV12-3 or TRBV12-4 to TRBJ2-7; 8 nucleotides line up with TRBD1. With V trimmed by 6 bases and J by 7 bases, 8 bases remained unmatched. The CDR3 loop spans 13 amino acids. The CDR3 region is CASSQDRAGEQYF. CDR3 nucleotides: TGTGCCAGCAGCCAGGACAGGGCGGGGGAGCAGTACTTC.

The rearrangement links TRBV19 to TRBJ2-2; D gene ambiguous. Trimming pared 7 bases from V and 4 bases from J, leaving 16 bases between. This CDR3 region has 15 residues. Germline values: CDR1 LNHDA, CDR2 SQIVND (reference sequence). In DNA, the CDR3 is TGTGCCAGTACCAAGAGGTATGGTGGCACCGGGGAGCTGTTTTTT. This encodes CASTKRYGGTGELFF. Based on the CDR3 plus reference TRBV19 and TRBJ2-2, the full variable domain is DGGITQSPKYLFRKEGQNVTLSCEQNLNHDAMYWYRQDPGQGLRLIYYSQIVNDFQKGDIAEGYSVSREKKESFPLTVTSAQKNPTAFYLCASTKRYGGTGELFFGEGSRLTVL.

The chain employs TRBV29-1 and TRBJ2-7, with 7 bases fitting TRBD1. V was clipped by 5 bases and J by 3 bases; unmatched bases: 10. The CDR3 sequence is 14 residues long. CDR1 SQVTM and CDR2 ANQGSEA come from the germline V gene. The CDR3 DNA reads TGCAGCGTTTACGACCGGGACAGCGTCTACGAGCAGTACTTC. This gives the protein CSVYDRDSVYEQYF.

In its sample, this clonotype was seen a few times. The J gene is TRBJ2-1, the V gene TRBV6-6; 7 bases agree with TRBD2. This CDR3 has 19 amino acids. In germline, CDR1 is MNHNY, CDR2 SVGAGI (reference sequence). The trim removed 2 bases at V and 2 bases at J, leaving 15 bases unmatched. CDR3 in DNA: TGTGCCAGCAGTTACCCCCGAGCTCCGGGGGGACCTACCTACAATGAGCAGTTCTTC. Protein sequence: CASSYPRAPGGPTYNEQFF.

The chain joins TRBV9 to TRBJ2-4; the match to TRBD2 covers 9 bases. V shed 2 bases, J shed 13 bases, and the junction held 4 bases outside the gene matches. CDR1 is SGDLS and CDR2 is YYNGEE in the germline V gene. This CDR3 has 12 residues. The CDR3 sequence is CASSVGAGGQYF. The CDR3 DNA follows: TGTGCCAGCAGCGTCGGTGCGGGGGGGCAGTACTTC.

This clonotype appeared a single time. The rearrangement joins TRBV5-1 to TRBJ2-3, with no clear D. Germline V gene data show CDR1 as SGHRS and CDR2 as YFSETQ. The CDR3 runs 14 residues. The V end lost 3 bases, the J end lost 1 base, and 9 bases lay between the germline ends. This CDR3 reads CASSSSKGTDTQYF. The CDR3 DNA is TGCGCCAGCAGCTCAAGTAAGGGCACAGATACGCAGTATTTT. The whole variable domain, remainder taken from reference TRBV5-1 and TRBJ2-3, is KAGVTQTPRYLIKTRGQQVTLSCSPISGHRSVSWYQQTPGQGLQFLFEYFSETQRNKGNFPGRFSGRQFSNSRSEMNVSTLELGDSALYLCASSSSKGTDTQYFGPGTRLTVL.

This clonotype was recorded many times. The chain has TRBV4-1 and TRBJ2-5; D unclear. The length of the CDR3 is 14 residues. V was pared by 1 base and J by 2 bases, with 8 bases between. The germline CDR1 and CDR2 sequences are MGHRA and YSYEKL. The DNA for the CDR3 is TGCGCCAGCAGCCAAGCTGGTGGACAAGAGACCCAGTACTTC. As protein: CASSQAGGQETQYF.

V usage is TRBV12-3 or TRBV12-4 and J usage is TRBJ2-2; 7 positions match TRBD1. CDR3 size: 15 residues. The trim removed 3 bases at V and 0 bases at J, leaving 1 base unmatched. CDR3: CASSFQGANTGELFF. The CDR3 DNA reads as TGTGCCAGCAGTTTCCAGGGGGCGAACACCGGGGAGCTGTTTTTT.

This clonotype was observed many times. This chain joins TRBV4-3 and TRBJ2-2; tentative D call: TRBD2 (6 bases). Looked up from germline, CDR1 is LGHNA and CDR2 is YSLEER. The CDR3 has 18 residues. Trimming took 0 bases from V and 2 from J, leaving 16 bases between them. CDR3 in amino acids: CASSQEYQRVLNTGELFF. In DNA form, the CDR3 reads TGCGCCAGCAGCCAAGAGTATCAGCGGGTTCTTAACACCGGGGAGCTGTTTTTT.

This clonotype has more than one count but fewer than ten. This sequence joins TRBV2 and TRBJ1-1, with a weak D call TRBD1 (5 bases). Looked up from germline, CDR1 is SNHLY and CDR2 is FYNNEI. V lost 1 base and J 5 bases, leaving 11 bases between the germline ends. The CDR3 is 14 residues long. The CDR3 bases are TGTGCCAGCAGTGAAGACTGGGGGAGGACTGAAGCTTTCTTT. This sequence encodes CASSEDWGRTEAFF. The variable domain in full, with the rest retrieved from reference TRBV2 and TRBJ1-1, is EPEVTQTPSHQVTQMGQEVILRCVPISNHLYFYWYRQILGQKVEFLVSFYNNEISEKSEIFDDQFSVERPDGSNFTLKIRSTKLEDSAMYFCASSEDWGRTEAFFGQGTRLTVV.

The chain is built from TRBV18 and TRBJ1-4, with unresolved D. The V end lost 3 bases, the J end lost 0 bases, and 11 bases lay between the germline ends. This CDR3 is built from 16 residues. CDR1 KGHSH and CDR2 LQKENI come from the germline V gene. The CDR3 DNA reads TGTGCCAGCTCACCTTTCCACTCTGCAACTAATGAAAAACTGTTTTTT. Its translation is CASSPFHSATNEKLFF.

Only a few counts were recorded for this clonotype. The gene calls are TRBV9 and TRBJ2-7; weak D call: TRBD2 (6 bases). Germline V gives CDR1 SGDLS, CDR2 YYNGEE. CDR3 length equals 15 residues. Trimming left V 0 bases short and J 4 bases short, with 14 bases between. The DNA for the CDR3 is TGTGCCAGCAGCGTAGGAGGGGTAGCGGTTTACGAGCAGTACTTC. Encoded protein: CASSVGGVAVYEQYF.

This clonotype showed up just a few times. J is TRBJ2-1 and V is TRBV11-3; 8 nucleotides match TRBD2. The CDR3 is made up of 13 amino acids. V dropped 4 bases and J dropped 6; count of bases not matched to a gene: 2. Germline V CDR1 and CDR2: SGHNT, YENEEA. The CDR3 bases are TGTGCCAGCAGCTCCCGGGGGGGCAATGAGCAGTTCTTC. This encodes CASSSRGGNEQFF.

In its sample, this clonotype was seen a few times. This CDR3 reads CASSNWGAPGSPLHF. The DNA of the CDR3 is TGTGCCAGCAGCAACTGGGGGGCCCCGGGTTCACCCCTCCACTTT. The chain has TRBV14 and TRBJ1-6, with D possibly TRBD1 on 6 matching bases. V lost 5 bases and J 9 bases, leaving 17 bases between the germline ends. Germline V CDR1 and CDR2: SGHDN, FVKESK. The CDR3 contains 15 residues.

For the CDR3, the DNA is TGTGCCACCAGTGGGGCTAACGTCGCAGATACGCAGTATTTT. Translating gives CATSGANVADTQYF. The chain links TRBV24-1 to TRBJ2-3; D gene unclear. Germline CDR1 KGHDR, CDR2 SFDVKD. CDR3 length: 14 amino acids. V was shortened by 5 bases and J by 4 bases, with 12 bases between the two germline ends.

The chain employs TRBV25-1 and TRBJ1-5; D is uncertain. V gave up 3 bases and J gave up 5 bases, with 5 bases separating them. Germline CDR1 reads MGHDK; CDR2 reads SYGVNS. The CDR3 is made up of 12 amino acids. The CDR3: CASSDEDQPQHF. CDR3 DNA sequence: TGTGCCAGCAGTGATGAGGATCAGCCCCAGCATTTT.

The CDR3 DNA reads as TGTGCCAGCAGCGACGGAGGGATTAATCAGCCCCAGCATTTT. This gives the protein CASSDGGINQPQHF. The V gene is TRBV27, the J gene TRBJ1-5, with D unresolved. V dropped 6 bases and J dropped 4 bases, with 13 bases sitting between them. The CDR3 consists of 14 residues. Germline V gene data show CDR1 as MNHEY and CDR2 as SMNVEV (reference sequence).

In this sample, this clonotype turned up many times. The chain has TRBV28 and TRBJ1-5; no clear D. V shed 5 bases and J shed 4 bases, with 18 bases lying between them. The CDR3 loop spans 16 amino acids. CDR1 and CDR2 (germline): MDHEN, SYDVKM. In DNA form, the CDR3 reads TGTGCCAGCAGTAGAAGGCAGCCCCTTTCTAATCAGCCCCAGCATTTT. Translation gives CASSRRQPLSNQPQHF.

V and J are TRBV5-4 and TRBJ1-3, with D tentatively TRBD1 (5 bases). Germline CDR1 is SGHNT and CDR2 is YYREEE (reference sequence). This CDR3 has 17 residues. V shed 0 bases and J shed 1 base, with 14 bases lying between them. Here the CDR3 reads CASSLDEGIGSGNTIYF. Here the CDR3 DNA reads TGTGCCAGCAGCTTGGACGAGGGGATCGGGTCTGGAAACACCATATATTTT.

In its sample, this clonotype was seen a few times. The V call is TRBV6-1, the J call TRBJ2-1; tentatively, D is TRBD1 or TRBD2 (5 bases each). V was trimmed by 4 bases and J by 8 bases, leaving 21 bases between them. This CDR3 has 16 residues. Germline CDR1 is MNHNS and CDR2 is SASEGT. The CDR3 region has the DNA TGTGCCAGCAGTGGATGGGTCCCCCCGAGGGGCGATGAGCAGTTCTTC. This encodes CASSGWVPPRGDEQFF.

This clonotype has more than one count but fewer than ten. The chain is built from TRBV10-3 and TRBJ2-7; D uncertain. CDR1 and CDR2 (germline): ENHRY, SYGVKD. The CDR3 has 11 amino acids. Trimming removed 7 bases at V and 6 bases at J, with 10 bases between. CDR3 amino acids: CAITGGREQYF. CDR3 bases: TGTGCCATCACAGGCGGACGCGAGCAGTACTTC.

This clonotype was observed at least ten times. The J gene is TRBJ2-3, the V gene TRBV27, with D hard to call. The CDR3 length is 11 residues. Trimming cost V 6 bases and J 3 bases, with 4 bases left between them. Germline V gene lookup returns CDR1 MNHEY and CDR2 SMNVEV (reference sequence). CDR3 protein: CASSNTDTQYF. The CDR3 coding sequence is TGTGCCAGCAGCAATACAGATACGCAGTATTTT.